This TCR beta chain was documented in a study of blood T cell repertoires in COVID-19 (dated by TCRdb to about 2020). In terms of the full investigation: Samples covering the acute and convalescent phases of COVID-19 were provided by collaborators in the United States, Italy and Spain. Nearly every sample came with metadata listing a de-identified subject ID, COVID-19 status, age in years and sex. Where HLA class I and class II types were available, the types were taken from metadata supplied by the sample provider, not from assay-based typing. The material from the prospective study consisted of cDNA or gDNA derived from T cells, B-cell-depleted T cells, or PBMCs. The repertoires were released in a freely available public database meant as a resource for research on the immune response to SARS-CoV-2. The samples were drawn from the first 160 participants of the ongoing ImmuneRACE study and from over 950 subjects provided by 6 global collaborators. Subjects who had been exposed to COVID-19, were actively infected with it, or had recovered from it provided the deeply sampled blood TCRbeta repertoires that made up the dataset. General findings and caveats noted by the study authors: How much clinical and demographic metadata was included differed by source and by participant, and the metadata was provided uncurated.

Another Seattle source contributed samples from volunteer blood donors who had recovered from COVID-19. Whole blood was collected in K2EDTA tubes by collaborating institutions according to the institutions' own protocols. For TCRbeta analysis, collaborators shipped samples in one of three forms: frozen whole blood, isolated PBMCs, or DNA extracted from either of those sample types. On this clone itself: Its antigen remains undetermined. No per-base quality is available; no much larger clone lies one base away.

The immunoSEQ Assay, a bias-controlled multiplex PCR, was used to amplify TCRbeta CDR3 regions from genomic DNA. Per the authors' processing: The number of nucleated cells in each sample was estimated by amplification of reference gene primers within the assay. To quantify the absolute abundance of each unique TCRbeta CDR3 rearrangement, sequence reads were collapsed and filtered. Productive Simpson clonality was computed per sample as the square root of Simpson's diversity index over productive rearrangements. Sourced from immuneACCESS, this table was stored by TCRdb with only in-frame sequences that have V and J called. A share of the clones is absent; for the studies checked, an unresolved V gene accounts for under half, and the remainder has no known explanation. That table is the source of V, J and clone size, and D and trimming were worked out from the DNA. In this sample the table shows 220,000 or so clones, around 80% of which occur a single time. About 5.1% of the sample is held by the ten biggest clonotypes.

A distance of 15 bases separates the germline ends of V and J, which lose 4 bases and 5 bases respectively. The cysteine opens and the phenylalanine closes a CDR3 of 14 amino acids. Left in the record is the CDR3 DNA by itself, 42 bases read in frame from the first base. CDR1 and CDR2, per the germline V gene, are MGHRA and YSYEKL. The TCR originated in an older woman who had recovered from COVID-19. The rearranged segments are TRBV4-1 and TRBJ2-7; the D gene is possibly TRBD1, with 6 bases matching. Material: peripheral blood. The CDR3 region: CASSPYRDFHEQYF. The DNA reads as follows: TGCGCCAGCAGCCCGTACAGGGATTTCCACGAGCAGTACTTC.